This T cell receptor beta chain was sequenced in a study of naive and memory T cell subsets. This clonotype has at least ten counts. The CDR3 covers 15 residues. The V end lost 0 bases, the J end lost 5 bases, and 13 bases lay between the germline ends. CDR1 is WNHNN and CDR2 is SYGVQD in the germline V gene (reference sequence). The beta constant-region primer was an equimolar mix of two oligonucleotides covering TRBC1 and TRBC2. Nested alpha and beta constant-region primers with the SP2 primer drove four PCR rounds on ligated cDNA. An oligonucleotide with the SP2 primer and a 12-nucleotide UMI was ligated to the cDNA 3' end. TCRdb itself ran the UMI-ligation and nested PCR reads through MiXCR, one entry per CDR3 protein. Of tens of thousands of distinct CDR3 sequences in the sample, about 10% were seen once.

The source of this sequence is a human donor in good health. What was sequenced was naive CD8+ T cells from blood. This chain joins TRBV10-1 and TRBJ1-1; possibly TRBD1 for D (5 bases). The CDR3 DNA reads TGCGCCAGCAGTGAGTCAAGGGGCCTGAGAACTGAAGCTTTCTTT. It encodes CASSESRGLRTEAFF.